The entry below gives a single T cell receptor beta chain sequence along with its context. Its specificity is unknown. Only in-frame clones appear in the TCRdb table, and some are missing; sequencing was by immunoSEQ multiplex PCR. Of 90,000 to 120,000 clones listed, 80% to 95% are singletons. This specimen comes from a study of T cell responses to AZD1222 COVID-19 vaccine. General study points: An increase in Spike-specific TCR breadth and depth was observed after two AZD1222 doses.

Germline loops: CDR1 SGHTS, CDR2 YDEGEE. The CDR3 runs 13 residues. V trimming: 7 bases; J trimming: 5 bases; junction bases outside the gene matches: 5. This sequence originates from an adult who received the AZD1222 COVID-19 vaccine. The rearrangement uses TRBV5-8 and TRBJ1-1, with 10 bases lining up with TRBD1. The sequencing used peripheral blood, collected 28 days after the second AZD1222 dose. DNA for the CDR3: TGTGCCAGCGACAGGGGGCTTGGAACTGAAGCTTTCTTT. Its translation: CASDRGLGTEAFF.